This T cell receptor beta chain was obtained from a study of cytomegalovirus exposure and HLA in healthy donors. Whole-study findings and limits: Earlier analysis found most TCR beta V segments productive about 90% or about 30% of the time.

Both 60 Vbeta primers and 13 Jbeta primers went into the PCR. Here immunoSEQ multiplex PCR was the method, and the copy in TCRdb shows in-frame clones only, minus some. The data contain about 80,000 clones, approximately 67% of them singletons. This CDR3 has 13 amino acids. V was pared by 8 bases and J by 2 bases, with 7 bases between. Germline CDR1 reads SEHNR; CDR2 reads FQNEAQ (reference sequence). In the case of this clone: Its antigen is undetermined.

The sequence was obtained from a male donor in good health and CMV-seropositive. The sequenced material came from PBMCs. J is TRBJ2-6 and V is TRBV7-9, with a weak D call TRBD1 (6 bases). CDR3 amino acids: CASSGAGANVLTF. The CDR3 region has the DNA TGTGCCAGCTCAGGGGCTGGGGCCAACGTCCTGACTTTC.